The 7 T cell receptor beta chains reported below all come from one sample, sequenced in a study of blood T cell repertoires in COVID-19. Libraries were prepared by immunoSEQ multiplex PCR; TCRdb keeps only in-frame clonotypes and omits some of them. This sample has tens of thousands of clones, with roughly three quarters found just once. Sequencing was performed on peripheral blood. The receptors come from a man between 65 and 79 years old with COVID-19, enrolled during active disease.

CDR3 amino acids: CSVARLAGETQYF. As DNA, the CDR3 is TGCAGCGTCGCCCGACTAGCGGGAGAGACCCAGTACTTC. The genes are TRBV29-1 and TRBJ2-5, with 10 bases that match TRBD2. This CDR3 spans 13 amino acids. Germline V gene sequence: CDR1 SQVTM, CDR2 ANQGSEA. V shed 6 bases, J shed 4 bases, and the junction held 5 bases outside the gene matches.

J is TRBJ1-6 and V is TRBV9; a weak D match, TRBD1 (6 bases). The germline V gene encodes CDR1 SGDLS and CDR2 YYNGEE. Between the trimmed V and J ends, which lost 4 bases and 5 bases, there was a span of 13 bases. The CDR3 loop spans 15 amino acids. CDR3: CASSPQTGHNSPLHF. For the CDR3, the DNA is TGTGCCAGCAGCCCCCAGACAGGCCATAATTCACCCCTCCACTTT.

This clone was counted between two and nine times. CDR3 amino acids: CASRRTGYLDTEAFF. In DNA form, the CDR3 reads TGTGCCAGCCGACGTACAGGGTACCTGGACACTGAAGCTTTCTTT. The V call is TRBV27, the J call TRBJ1-1; a weak D match, TRBD1 (6 bases). This CDR3 contains 15 residues. V lost 8 bases to trimming and J lost 3 bases, with 19 bases between them. The germline V gene encodes CDR1 MNHEY and CDR2 SMNVEV (reference sequence).

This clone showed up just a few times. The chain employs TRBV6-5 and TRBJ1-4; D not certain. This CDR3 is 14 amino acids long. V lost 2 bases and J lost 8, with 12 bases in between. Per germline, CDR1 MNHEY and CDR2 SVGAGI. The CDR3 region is CASSYGPGGEKLFF. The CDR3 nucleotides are TGTGCCAGCAGTTACGGCCCAGGAGGGGAAAAACTGTTTTTT.

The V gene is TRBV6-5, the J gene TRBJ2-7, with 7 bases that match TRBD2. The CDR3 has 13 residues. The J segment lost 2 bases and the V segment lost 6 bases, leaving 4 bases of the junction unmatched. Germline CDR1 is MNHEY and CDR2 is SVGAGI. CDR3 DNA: TGTGCCAGCAGATTAGCGGGCCCCTACGAGCAGTACTTC. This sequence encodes CASRLAGPYEQYF.

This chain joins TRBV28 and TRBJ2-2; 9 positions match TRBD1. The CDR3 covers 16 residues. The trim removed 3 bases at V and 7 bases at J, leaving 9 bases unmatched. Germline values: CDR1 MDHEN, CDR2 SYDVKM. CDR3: CASSFVPGQGIGELFF. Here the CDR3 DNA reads TGTGCCAGCAGTTTTGTCCCAGGACAGGGGATCGGGGAGCTGTTTTTT.

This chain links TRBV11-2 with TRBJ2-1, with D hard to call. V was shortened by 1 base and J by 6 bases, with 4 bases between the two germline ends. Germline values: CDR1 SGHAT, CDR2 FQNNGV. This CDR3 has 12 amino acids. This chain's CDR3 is CASSLAINEQFF. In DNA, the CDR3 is TGTGCCAGCAGCTTAGCAATCAATGAGCAGTTCTTC.